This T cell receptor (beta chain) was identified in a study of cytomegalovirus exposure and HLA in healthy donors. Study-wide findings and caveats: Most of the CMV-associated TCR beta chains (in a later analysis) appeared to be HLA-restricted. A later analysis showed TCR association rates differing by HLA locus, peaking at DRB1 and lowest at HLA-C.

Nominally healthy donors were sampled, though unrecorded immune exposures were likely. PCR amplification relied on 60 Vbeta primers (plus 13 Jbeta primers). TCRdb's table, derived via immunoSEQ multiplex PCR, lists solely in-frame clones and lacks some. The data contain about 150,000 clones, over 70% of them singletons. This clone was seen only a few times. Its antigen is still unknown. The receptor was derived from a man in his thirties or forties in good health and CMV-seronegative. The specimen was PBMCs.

CDR3 protein: CASTPRGSGLGGNQPQHF. CDR3 coding DNA: TGTGCCAGCACTCCGAGGGGGAGCGGTTTGGGGGGGAACCAGCCCCAGCATTTT. The chain combines TRBV28 with TRBJ1-5; maybe TRBD1 (6 bases). This CDR3 comprises 18 residues. V gave up 7 bases and J gave up 7 bases, with 29 bases separating them. Per germline, CDR1 MDHEN and CDR2 SYDVKM.